A selection of T cell receptor beta chains follows, all from one sample in a study of blood T cell repertoires in COVID-19. Sequencing was performed with immunoSEQ multiplex PCR; in TCRdb, only in-frame clones are kept and a portion is missing. Of roughly 110,000 clones listed, roughly 88% are singletons. The sequencing input was peripheral blood. These receptors all stem from a man over 45 with active or convalescent COVID-19. The CDR3 runs from the conserved cysteine through the conserved F or W. The order of the fields is clone size, J gene, V gene, D gene, CDR3 DNA, CDR3 protein. The D gene is left open where the match is weak. Clone size is not always given. Where it is, it says once, few, many or a class for expanded clones.

abundance: -; j_gene: TRBJ2-1; v_gene: TRBV7-2; d_gene: TRBD2; CDR3nt: TGTGCCAGCAGCTTTCAAACGGGAGGGCGAGGTGAGCAGTTCTTC; CDR3aa: CASSFQTGGRGEQFF
abundance: -; j_gene: TRBJ2-1; v_gene: TRBV3-1/TRBV3-2; d_gene: TRBD2; CDR3nt: TGTGCCAGCAGCCAAATGGGACTAGGGGTGGGTGAGCAGTTCTTC; CDR3aa: CASSQMGLGVGEQFF
abundance: -; j_gene: TRBJ1-2; v_gene: TRBV9; d_gene: -; CDR3nt: TGTGCCAGCAGCGCCCGGACAGCTAACTATGGCTACACCTTC; CDR3aa: CASSARTANYGYTF
abundance: -; j_gene: TRBJ2-7; v_gene: TRBV27; d_gene: TRBD2; CDR3nt: TGTGCCAGCAGTTTATCCGGACTAGCGGGACCCTACGAGCAGTACTTC; CDR3aa: CASSLSGLAGPYEQYF
abundance: -; j_gene: TRBJ2-1; v_gene: TRBV4-3; d_gene: -; CDR3nt: TGCGCCAGCAGCCAAGCGGGAACTAGCAGTTACAATGAGCAGTTCTTC; CDR3aa: CASSQAGTSSYNEQFF
abundance: few; j_gene: TRBJ2-7; v_gene: TRBV28; d_gene: TRBD2; CDR3nt: TGTGCCACTAAAAGGGGGGGGCTAGCGGGACAGTCCTACGAGCAGTACTTC; CDR3aa: CATKRGGLAGQSYEQYF
abundance: -; j_gene: TRBJ1-2; v_gene: TRBV15; d_gene: TRBD1; CDR3nt: TGTGCCACCAGCAGAATATCCCGGGACAGGGGGGCTGGCTACACCTTC; CDR3aa: CATSRISRDRGAGYTF
abundance: once; j_gene: TRBJ1-6; v_gene: TRBV13; d_gene: -; CDR3nt: TGTGCCAGCAGCTTAGGCCGGGTTAATTCACCCCTCCACTTT; CDR3aa: CASSLGRVNSPLHF
abundance: -; j_gene: TRBJ1-2; v_gene: TRBV7-8; d_gene: TRBD1; CDR3nt: TGTGCCAGCAGCTCGCTTATCCGGGACAGGGGATATGGCTACACCTTC; CDR3aa: CASSSLIRDRGYGYTF
abundance: -; j_gene: TRBJ2-4; v_gene: TRBV11-3; d_gene: -; CDR3nt: TGTGCCAGCAGCCTAACTCCCGATAACATTCAGTACTTC; CDR3aa: CASSLTPDNIQYF
abundance: -; j_gene: TRBJ2-7; v_gene: TRBV10-3; d_gene: -; CDR3nt: TGTGCCATCAGTGAGCTGCTCGGACAGACCTCCTACGAGCAGTACTTC; CDR3aa: CAISELLGQTSYEQYF
abundance: -; j_gene: TRBJ2-7; v_gene: TRBV7-9; d_gene: TRBD2; CDR3nt: TGTGCCAGCACCCGGGAGGCCTCCTACGAGCAGTACTTC; CDR3aa: CASTREASYEQYF
abundance: -; j_gene: TRBJ2-6; v_gene: TRBV12-1; d_gene: -; CDR3nt: TGTGCCAGCAGCTCTCGCCCCGGGACAGGGGGCTCTGGGGCCAACGTCCTGACTTTC; CDR3aa: CASSSRPGTGGSGANVLTF
abundance: -; j_gene: TRBJ2-3; v_gene: TRBV19; d_gene: TRBD2; CDR3nt: TGTGCCAGTAGTATAGGAAGGACTAGCGTCGGCACAGATACGCAGTATTTT; CDR3aa: CASSIGRTSVGTDTQYF